These T cell receptor beta chains were read from a single sample in a study of T cell responses to AZD1222 COVID-19 vaccine. Assay: immunoSEQ multiplex PCR; the TCRdb copy retains only in-frame clones and omits some. The sample has about 120,000 clones; approximately 85% are singletons. Material: peripheral blood, obtained on day 0 of AZD1222 vaccination. These receptors came from an adult in good health. CDR3s include the opening cysteine and the closing phenylalanine or tryptophan. D genes are given only for firm matches. Size is omitted from some rows. Given values are once, few, many or a class for expanded clones.

clone size: .
J gene: TRBJ2-7
V gene: TRBV6-5
D gene: .
CDR3 protein: CASSYSGGFSSYEQYF
CDR3 DNA: TGTGCCAGCAGTTACTCTGGCGGGTTCAGCTCCTACGAGCAGTACTTC

clone size: .
J gene: TRBJ2-1
V gene: TRBV5-1
D gene: .
CDR3 protein: CASSLALRSGEQFF
CDR3 DNA: TGCGCCAGCAGCTTGGCCTTACGATCTGGTGAGCAGTTCTTC

clone size: .
J gene: TRBJ2-4
V gene: TRBV9
D gene: .
CDR3 protein: CASSVGTARINIQYF
CDR3 DNA: TGTGCCAGCAGCGTAGGGACAGCAAGGATAAACATTCAGTACTTC

clone size: .
J gene: TRBJ1-4
V gene: TRBV15
D gene: .
CDR3 protein: CATSRGTPSNEKLFF
CDR3 DNA: TGTGCCACCAGCAGAGGAACCCCCTCGAACGAAAAACTGTTTTTT

clone size: .
J gene: TRBJ2-7
V gene: TRBV6-5
D gene: .
CDR3 protein: CASRGTGLSSYEQYF
CDR3 DNA: TGTGCCAGCAGGGGAACAGGCCTGAGCTCCTACGAGCAGTACTTC

clone size: .
J gene: TRBJ1-6
V gene: TRBV18
D gene: .
CDR3 protein: CASSPFSDRSHSPLHF
CDR3 DNA: TGTGCCAGCTCTCCTTTTTCGGATAGATCTCATTCACCCCTCCACTTT

clone size: .
J gene: TRBJ1-4
V gene: TRBV19
D gene: .
CDR3 protein: CASNGVRWELFF
CDR3 DNA: TGTGCCAGTAATGGCGTTCGTTGGGAACTGTTTTTT

clone size: .
J gene: TRBJ2-7
V gene: TRBV9
D gene: TRBD1
CDR3 protein: CASSVATGAYEQYF
CDR3 DNA: TGTGCCAGCAGCGTAGCTACAGGGGCCTACGAGCAGTACTTC

clone size: once
J gene: TRBJ1-5
V gene: TRBV7-9
D gene: .
CDR3 protein: CASSLVGDQPQHF
CDR3 DNA: TGTGCCAGCAGCTTAGTAGGGGATCAGCCCCAGCATTTT

clone size: .
J gene: TRBJ2-1
V gene: TRBV28
D gene: TRBD2
CDR3 protein: CASSQAAGGRNEQFF
CDR3 DNA: TGTGCCAGCAGCCAGGCAGCGGGGGGGCGTAATGAGCAGTTCTTC

clone size: .
J gene: TRBJ1-1
V gene: TRBV28
D gene: .
CDR3 protein: CASSFPNTEAFF
CDR3 DNA: TGTGCCAGCAGTTTTCCGAACACTGAAGCTTTCTTT

clone size: .
J gene: TRBJ1-1
V gene: TRBV29-1
D gene: .
CDR3 protein: CSTNRVGTEAFF
CDR3 DNA: TGCAGCACTAACAGGGTTGGCACTGAAGCTTTCTTT

clone size: .
J gene: TRBJ1-4
V gene: TRBV28
D gene: .
CDR3 protein: CATTSPFIEKLFF
CDR3 DNA: TGTGCCACCACGTCACCCTTTATCGAAAAACTGTTTTTT

clone size: once
J gene: TRBJ2-5
V gene: TRBV11-3
D gene: .
CDR3 protein: CASSLRQETQYF
CDR3 DNA: TGTGCCAGCAGCTTAAGGCAAGAGACCCAGTACTTC

clone size: once
J gene: TRBJ2-1
V gene: TRBV24-1
D gene: TRBD2
CDR3 protein: CATSEKGLAGARQFF
CDR3 DNA: TGTGCCACCAGTGAGAAAGGACTAGCGGGAGCGAGGCAGTTCTTC

clone size: few
J gene: TRBJ2-2
V gene: TRBV3-1/TRBV3-2
D gene: TRBD2
CDR3 protein: CASSQGWLAGFTGELFF
CDR3 DNA: TGTGCCAGCAGCCAAGGCTGGCTAGCGGGTTTCACCGGGGAGCTGTTTTTT

clone size: .
J gene: TRBJ2-1
V gene: TRBV7-2
D gene: .
CDR3 protein: CASSLGGTPRNEQFF
CDR3 DNA: TGTGCCAGCAGCTTAGGGGGGACACCCCGGAATGAGCAGTTCTTC

clone size: .
J gene: TRBJ1-3
V gene: TRBV6-5
D gene: .
CDR3 protein: CASSYGGNLGNTIYF
CDR3 DNA: TGTGCCAGCAGTTACGGCGGCAATCTGGGAAACACCATATATTTT

clone size: .
J gene: TRBJ2-2
V gene: TRBV7-2
D gene: TRBD2
CDR3 protein: CASSLVAGGFGELFF
CDR3 DNA: TGTGCCAGCAGCTTAGTAGCGGGAGGGTTCGGGGAGCTGTTTTTT

clone size: .
J gene: TRBJ1-1
V gene: TRBV12-3/TRBV12-4
D gene: TRBD1
CDR3 protein: CASSGQVSEAFF
CDR3 DNA: TGTGCCAGCTCGGGACAGGTTTCTGAAGCTTTCTTT

clone size: .
J gene: TRBJ2-7
V gene: TRBV7-2
D gene: .
CDR3 protein: CASSLLSGVASYEQYF
CDR3 DNA: TGTGCCAGCAGCCTCCTCAGTGGGGTCGCTTCCTACGAGCAGTACTTC

clone size: .
J gene: TRBJ2-7
V gene: TRBV6-4
D gene: .
CDR3 protein: CASSERTPPREDYEQYF
CDR3 DNA: TGTGCCAGCAGTGAAAGAACCCCCCCTCGGGAAGACTACGAGCAGTACTTC

clone size: .
J gene: TRBJ1-5
V gene: TRBV6-2/TRBV6-3
D gene: .
CDR3 protein: CASSYGDIEGTQHF
CDR3 DNA: TGTGCCAGCAGTTACGGGGACATCGAGGGGACCCAGCATTTT

clone size: .
J gene: TRBJ1-3
V gene: TRBV7-9
D gene: .
CDR3 protein: CASSLTLQGGHTIYF
CDR3 DNA: TGTGCCAGCAGCCTAACGCTACAGGGCGGGCACACCATATATTTT

clone size: once
J gene: TRBJ1-4
V gene: TRBV4-3
D gene: .
CDR3 protein: CASSQEGGIRGEKLFF
CDR3 DNA: TGCGCCAGCAGCCAAGAGGGTGGTATCCGGGGGGAAAAACTGTTTTTT

clone size: once
J gene: TRBJ2-5
V gene: TRBV6-5
D gene: .
CDR3 protein: CASSYDETQYF
CDR3 DNA: TGTGCCAGCAGTTACGATGAGACCCAGTACTTC

clone size: .
J gene: TRBJ2-1
V gene: TRBV27
D gene: TRBD2
CDR3 protein: CASRRKGLAGNNEQFF
CDR3 DNA: TGTGCCAGCAGACGGAAGGGACTAGCGGGAAACAATGAGCAGTTCTTC

clone size: .
J gene: TRBJ2-7
V gene: TRBV18
D gene: TRBD2
CDR3 protein: CASSPSGVSSYEQYF
CDR3 DNA: TGTGCCAGCTCCCCTAGCGGGGTCAGCTCCTACGAGCAGTACTTC

clone size: .
J gene: TRBJ2-7
V gene: TRBV3-1/TRBV3-2
D gene: TRBD1
CDR3 protein: CASSQSDRDNEQYF
CDR3 DNA: TGTGCCAGCAGCCAAAGTGACAGGGATAACGAGCAGTACTTC

clone size: .
J gene: TRBJ2-7
V gene: TRBV7-9
D gene: .
CDR3 protein: CASSLSWGDEQYF
CDR3 DNA: TGTGCCAGCAGCTTAAGCTGGGGGGACGAGCAGTACTTC

clone size: .
J gene: TRBJ1-2
V gene: TRBV4-1
D gene: .
CDR3 protein: CASSQDTRRAF
CDR3 DNA: TGCGCCAGCAGCCAAGATACCAGGAGGGCCTTC

clone size: .
J gene: TRBJ2-7
V gene: TRBV3-1/TRBV3-2
D gene: .
CDR3 protein: CASSQGSGDEQYF
CDR3 DNA: TGTGCCAGCAGCCAAGGCTCAGGGGACGAGCAGTACTTC

clone size: .
J gene: TRBJ2-3
V gene: TRBV7-9
D gene: TRBD1
CDR3 protein: CASSPPGQVFEYF
CDR3 DNA: TGTGCCAGCAGCCCCCCGGGACAGGTATTTGAGTATTTT

clone size: .
J gene: TRBJ2-6
V gene: TRBV11-2
D gene: .
CDR3 protein: CASSPHHGSSGANVLTF
CDR3 DNA: TGTGCCAGCAGCCCTCACCACGGGAGCTCTGGGGCCAACGTCCTGACTTTC

clone size: .
J gene: TRBJ1-5
V gene: TRBV14
D gene: .
CDR3 protein: CASSQKTEGSSNQPQHF
CDR3 DNA: TGTGCCAGCAGCCAAAAAACCGAGGGATCGAGCAATCAGCCCCAGCATTTT

clone size: .
J gene: TRBJ2-7
V gene: TRBV11-2
D gene: .
CDR3 protein: CASSLDHATYEQYF
CDR3 DNA: TGTGCCAGCAGCTTAGATCACGCAACCTACGAGCAGTACTTC

clone size: .
J gene: TRBJ2-1
V gene: TRBV6-5
D gene: .
CDR3 protein: CASSYSGGGNEQFF
CDR3 DNA: TGTGCCAGCAGTTACTCGGGGGGAGGCAATGAGCAGTTCTTC

clone size: .
J gene: TRBJ1-1
V gene: TRBV6-2/TRBV6-3
D gene: .
CDR3 protein: CASSFMDSLITEAFF
CDR3 DNA: TGTGCCAGCAGTTTCATGGACAGTTTGATAACTGAAGCTTTCTTT

clone size: .
J gene: TRBJ2-3
V gene: TRBV30
D gene: TRBD1
CDR3 protein: CAWSSGQLADTQYF
CDR3 DNA: TGTGCCTGGAGTTCGGGACAGCTCGCAGATACGCAGTATTTT

clone size: .
J gene: TRBJ1-2
V gene: TRBV12-3/TRBV12-4
D gene: TRBD1
CDR3 protein: CASSFQGEYGYTF
CDR3 DNA: TGTGCCAGCAGTTTCCAGGGGGAATATGGCTACACCTTC

clone size: .
J gene: TRBJ1-4
V gene: TRBV15
D gene: TRBD1
CDR3 protein: CATSRGRGLVEKLFF
CDR3 DNA: TGTGCCACCAGCAGAGGCAGGGGGTTGGTTGAAAAACTGTTTTTT

clone size: .
J gene: TRBJ1-2
V gene: TRBV15
D gene: .
CDR3 protein: CATSREFAGRGFYGYTF
CDR3 DNA: TGTGCCACCAGCAGAGAATTTGCTGGGAGGGGATTCTATGGCTACACCTTC

clone size: .
J gene: TRBJ1-2
V gene: TRBV6-5
D gene: .
CDR3 protein: CASTLEGQLPYGYTF
CDR3 DNA: TGTGCCAGCACTCTCGAGGGACAACTGCCCTATGGCTACACCTTC

clone size: .
J gene: TRBJ1-2
V gene: TRBV29-1
D gene: .
CDR3 protein: CSVPTSGGNYGYTF
CDR3 DNA: TGCAGCGTACCGACGTCGGGCGGAAACTATGGCTACACCTTC

clone size: .
J gene: TRBJ2-1
V gene: TRBV11-2
D gene: TRBD2
CDR3 protein: CASSPYGFSSGGNEQFF
CDR3 DNA: TGTGCCAGCAGCCCATACGGCTTTAGTAGCGGGGGAAATGAGCAGTTCTTC

clone size: .
J gene: TRBJ1-5
V gene: TRBV30
D gene: .
CDR3 protein: CAWSVRGQVSNQPQHF
CDR3 DNA: TGTGCCTGGAGTGTACGGGGCCAGGTTAGCAATCAGCCCCAGCATTTT

clone size: .
J gene: TRBJ1-4
V gene: TRBV29-1
D gene: .
CDR3 protein: CSAQERTNEKLFF
CDR3 DNA: TGCAGCGCTCAGGAAAGAACTAATGAAAAACTGTTTTTT

clone size: .
J gene: TRBJ1-1
V gene: TRBV5-5
D gene: TRBD1
CDR3 protein: CASRRDNRGNTEAFF
CDR3 DNA: TGTGCCAGCAGACGAGATAACAGGGGTAACACTGAAGCTTTCTTT

clone size: once
J gene: TRBJ2-1
V gene: TRBV4-2
D gene: .
CDR3 protein: CASSQVLDEQFF
CDR3 DNA: TGTGCCAGCAGCCAAGTGCTGGATGAGCAGTTCTTC

clone size: .
J gene: TRBJ1-3
V gene: TRBV7-2
D gene: .
CDR3 protein: CASSSGEGNTIYF
CDR3 DNA: TGTGCCAGCAGCTCGGGTGAGGGAAACACCATATATTTT

clone size: .
J gene: TRBJ2-7
V gene: TRBV6-5
D gene: TRBD1
CDR3 protein: CASSLGQGYYEQYF
CDR3 DNA: TGTGCCAGCAGTTTAGGACAGGGGTACTACGAGCAGTACTTC

clone size: few
J gene: TRBJ2-7
V gene: TRBV7-6
D gene: .
CDR3 protein: CASSSYWSEQYF
CDR3 DNA: TGTGCCAGCAGCTCCTATTGGAGCGAGCAGTACTTC

clone size: .
J gene: TRBJ1-1
V gene: TRBV11-2
D gene: .
CDR3 protein: CASSPKGGAFF
CDR3 DNA: TGTGCCAGCAGCCCCAAGGGGGGAGCTTTCTTT

clone size: .
J gene: TRBJ1-6
V gene: TRBV14
D gene: .
CDR3 protein: CASSQPHRGQRDSPLHF
CDR3 DNA: TGTGCCAGCAGCCAACCCCATCGGGGGCAGCGAGATTCACCCCTCCACTTT

clone size: .
J gene: TRBJ2-2
V gene: TRBV5-1
D gene: TRBD2
CDR3 protein: CASSPGLAGGRITGELFF
CDR3 DNA: TGCGCCAGCAGCCCGGGACTAGCGGGGGGGCGGATCACCGGGGAGCTGTTTTTT